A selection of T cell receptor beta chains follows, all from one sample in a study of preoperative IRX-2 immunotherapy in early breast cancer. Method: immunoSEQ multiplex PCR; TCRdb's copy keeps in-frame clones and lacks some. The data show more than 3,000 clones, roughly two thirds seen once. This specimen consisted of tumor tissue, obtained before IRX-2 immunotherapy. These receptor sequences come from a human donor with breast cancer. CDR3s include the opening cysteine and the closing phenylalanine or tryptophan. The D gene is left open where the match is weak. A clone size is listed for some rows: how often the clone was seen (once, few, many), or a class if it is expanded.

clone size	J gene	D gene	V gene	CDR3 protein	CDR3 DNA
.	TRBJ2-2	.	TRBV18	CASPAAGSNTGELFF	TGTGCCAGCCCCGCCGCCGGGTCGAACACCGGGGAGCTGTTTTTT
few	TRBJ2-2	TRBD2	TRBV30	CAWSVTLVGTSGRTGELFF	TGTGCCTGGAGTGTAACTCTTGTGGGGACTAGCGGGAGGACCGGGGAGCTGTTTTTT
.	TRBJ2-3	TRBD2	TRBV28	CASSRFSGRTHTDTQYF	TGTGCCAGCAGTCGGTTTAGCGGGAGGACACACACAGATACGCAGTATTTT
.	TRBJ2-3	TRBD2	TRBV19	CASSMGGSPPDTQYF	TGTGCCAGTAGTATGGGCGGGAGCCCCCCAGATACGCAGTATTTT
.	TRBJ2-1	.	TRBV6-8	CASSYPSTDEQFF	TGTGCCAGCAGTTACCCCTCCACGGATGAGCAGTTCTTC
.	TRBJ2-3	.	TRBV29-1	CSVGWGGDTQYF	TGCAGCGTTGGGTGGGGAGGAGATACGCAGTATTTT
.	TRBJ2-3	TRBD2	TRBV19	CASSSSGTRGDTQYF	TGTGCCAGTAGTTCTAGCGGGACAAGGGGAGATACGCAGTATTTT
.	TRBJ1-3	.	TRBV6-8	CASSYSTPSWGSGNTIYF	TGTGCCAGCAGTTACTCGACCCCCTCCTGGGGGTCCGGAAACACCATATATTTT
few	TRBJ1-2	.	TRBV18	CASSPPDSKAYGYTF	TGTGCCAGCTCACCACCGGACAGTAAGGCCTATGGCTACACCTTC
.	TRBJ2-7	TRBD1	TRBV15	CATSRDSLTGGQGTYEQYF	TGTGCCACCAGCAGAGATTCTCTAACGGGCGGACAGGGAACCTACGAGCAGTACTTC
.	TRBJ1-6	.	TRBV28	CASSLMRGPPLHF	TGTGCCAGCAGTTTAATGCGGGGTCCACCCCTCCACTTT
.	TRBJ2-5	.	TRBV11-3	CASSSQRGNQETQYF	TGTGCCAGCAGCTCCCAGAGGGGGAACCAAGAGACCCAGTACTTC
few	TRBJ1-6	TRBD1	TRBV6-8	CASSDGTGTRSPLHF	TGTGCCAGCAGTGATGGGACAGGAACAAGGTCACCCCTCCACTTT
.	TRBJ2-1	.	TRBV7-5	CASRTLAGAPNEQFF	TGTGCCAGCAGAACACTAGCGGGAGCGCCCAATGAGCAGTTCTTC
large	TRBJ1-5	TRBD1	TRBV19	CASRPTGDNQPQHF	TGTGCCAGTAGGCCGACAGGGGACAATCAGCCCCAGCATTTT
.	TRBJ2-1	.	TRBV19	CASSIYSGSTYNEQFF	TGTGCCAGTAGTATTTACTCAGGGTCAACCTACAATGAGCAGTTCTTC
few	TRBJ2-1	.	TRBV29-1	CSAVLAAFRGNEQFF	TGCAGCGCCGTATTAGCGGCCTTCCGCGGCAATGAGCAGTTCTTC
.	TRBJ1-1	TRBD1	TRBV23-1	CASSQRFLEGAGTEAFF	TGCGCCAGCAGCCAGAGATTCCTCGAGGGGGCCGGGACTGAAGCTTTCTTT
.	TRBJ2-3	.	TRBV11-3	CASSPLGSPGSDTQYF	TGTGCCAGCAGCCCGTTGGGGTCTCCAGGCTCAGATACGCAGTATTTT
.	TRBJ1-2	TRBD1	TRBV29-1	CSAKQGAPGYTF	TGCAGCGCGAAACAGGGGGCGCCCGGCTACACCTTC
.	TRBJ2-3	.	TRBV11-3	CASTVFEGGKTDTQYF	TGTGCCAGCACCGTTTTCGAAGGGGGGAAGACAGATACGCAGTATTTT
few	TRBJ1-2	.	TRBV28	CASSLPSQGRGYGYTF	TGTGCCAGCAGTCTCCCATCCCAGGGGCGTGGCTATGGCTACACCTTC
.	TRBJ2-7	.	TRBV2	CASGRGRGYYEQYF	TGTGCCAGCGGGAGGGGGCGCGGGTACTACGAGCAGTACTTC
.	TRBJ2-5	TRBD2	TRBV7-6	CASSLAPAGGRETQYF	TGTGCCAGCAGCTTGGCTCCAGCGGGGGGACGAGAGACCCAGTACTTC
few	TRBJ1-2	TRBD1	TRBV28	CASTTGTELSNYGYTF	TGTGCCAGCACCACCGGGACAGAACTTTCTAACTATGGCTACACCTTC
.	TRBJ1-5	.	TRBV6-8	CASSTLGSNQPQHF	TGTGCCAGCAGTACCCTCGGGAGCAATCAGCCCCAGCATTTT
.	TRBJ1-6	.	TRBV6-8	CASSYSSRDGSPLHF	TGTGCCAGCAGTTACTCAAGCAGGGATGGGTCACCCCTCCACTTT
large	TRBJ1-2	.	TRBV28	CASNTTPGIYGYTF	TGTGCCAGCAACACTACTCCGGGGATCTATGGCTACACCTTC
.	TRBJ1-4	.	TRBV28	CASSPLIGVVEKLFF	TGTGCCAGCAGTCCACTTATCGGGGTAGTTGAAAAACTGTTTTTT
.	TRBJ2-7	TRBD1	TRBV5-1	CASRGVGQGAHEQYF	TGCGCCAGCAGAGGAGTTGGACAGGGGGCCCACGAGCAGTACTTC
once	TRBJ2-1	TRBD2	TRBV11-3	CASSPQRLAGVYEQFF	TGTGCCAGCAGCCCTCAACGACTAGCGGGAGTGTATGAGCAGTTCTTC
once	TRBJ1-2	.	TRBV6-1	CASSEGTAYNYGYTF	TGTGCCAGCAGTGAAGGGACAGCCTATAACTATGGCTACACCTTC
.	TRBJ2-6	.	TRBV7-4	CASSLGVSGANVLTF	TGTGCCAGCAGCTTAGGGGTCTCTGGGGCCAACGTCCTGACTTTC
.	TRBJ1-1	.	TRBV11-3	CASSTNGLRGLNTEAFF	TGTGCCAGCAGCACCAATGGGTTAAGGGGCTTGAACACTGAAGCTTTCTTT
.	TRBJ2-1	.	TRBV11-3	CASSGVEESSYNEQFF	TGTGCCAGCAGCGGGGTCGAGGAGAGCTCCTACAATGAGCAGTTCTTC
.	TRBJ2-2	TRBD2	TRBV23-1	CASSPQTLAEITGELFF	TGCGCCAGCAGCCCCCAGACCCTAGCGGAAATTACCGGGGAGCTGTTTTTT
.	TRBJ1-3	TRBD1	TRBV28	CASSPRTGFSGNTIYF	TGTGCCAGCAGCCCGAGGACAGGATTCTCTGGAAACACCATATATTTT
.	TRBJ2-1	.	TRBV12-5	CASGLSLGEQFF	TGTGCTAGTGGTTTGAGTCTAGGTGAGCAGTTCTTC
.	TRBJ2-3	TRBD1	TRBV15	CATSRVGDRGDTQYF	TGTGCCACCAGCAGAGTTGGGGACAGGGGGGATACGCAGTATTTT
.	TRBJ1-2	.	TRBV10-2	CASSERQAFWYGYTF	TGCGCCAGCAGTGAACGACAGGCTTTTTGGTATGGCTACACCTTC
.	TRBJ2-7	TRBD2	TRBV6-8	CASRDSGRAIPEQYF	TGTGCCAGCAGAGATAGCGGGAGGGCTATCCCCGAGCAGTACTTC
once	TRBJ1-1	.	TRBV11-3	CASSPSGQLNTEAFF	TGTGCCAGCAGCCCGAGCGGGCAGCTGAACACTGAAGCTTTCTTT
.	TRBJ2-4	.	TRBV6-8	CASSPTSAKNIQYF	TGTGCCAGCAGTCCGACCTCAGCCAAAAACATTCAGTACTTC
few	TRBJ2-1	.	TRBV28	CASSLWASLEDEQFF	TGTGCCAGCAGTTTATGGGCCTCTTTGGAGGATGAGCAGTTCTTC
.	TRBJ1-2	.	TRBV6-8	CASSSTSTGFYGYTF	TGTGCCAGCAGTTCCACCTCAACAGGGTTCTATGGCTACACCTTC
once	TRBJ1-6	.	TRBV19	CASGQSGSYNSPLHF	TGTGCCAGTGGTCAGTCGGGCTCCTATAATTCACCCCTCCACTTT
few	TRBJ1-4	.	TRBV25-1	CASSEYRGNEKLFF	TGTGCCAGCAGTGAATACAGGGGAAACGAAAAACTGTTTTTT
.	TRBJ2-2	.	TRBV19	CATGPNTGELFF	TGTGCCACGGGTCCCAACACCGGGGAGCTGTTTTTT
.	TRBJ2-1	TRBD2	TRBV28	CASSLFTTSGGVQFF	TGTGCCAGCAGTTTATTTACCACTAGCGGGGGTGTGCAGTTCTTC
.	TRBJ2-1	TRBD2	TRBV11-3	CASSPGLAGGIVNEQFF	TGTGCCAGCAGCCCAGGACTAGCGGGAGGAATAGTTAATGAGCAGTTCTTC
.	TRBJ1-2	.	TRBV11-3	CASSLVSPEYGYTF	TGTGCCAGCAGCTTAGTGAGTCCAGAGTATGGCTACACCTTC
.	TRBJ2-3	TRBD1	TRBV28	CASRIPGQVTDTQYF	TGTGCCAGCAGAATACCGGGACAGGTCACAGATACGCAGTATTTT
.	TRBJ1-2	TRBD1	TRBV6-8	CASSGQGASNYGYTF	TGTGCCAGCAGTGGACAGGGGGCAAGCAACTATGGCTACACCTTC
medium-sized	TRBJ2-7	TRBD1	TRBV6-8	CASSRQGHDEQYF	TGTGCCAGCAGTAGACAGGGGCACGACGAGCAGTACTTC
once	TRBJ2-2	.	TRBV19	CASSTQRNTGELFF	TGTGCCAGTAGTACCCAGCGAAACACCGGGGAGCTGTTTTTT
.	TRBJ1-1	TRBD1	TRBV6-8	CASRPGTGVPMGTEAFF	TGTGCCAGCAGACCCGGGACAGGGGTCCCTATGGGGACTGAAGCTTTCTTT
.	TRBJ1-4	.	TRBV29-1	CSVEDLWEKLFF	TGCAGCGTTGAAGATCTGTGGGAAAAACTGTTTTTT